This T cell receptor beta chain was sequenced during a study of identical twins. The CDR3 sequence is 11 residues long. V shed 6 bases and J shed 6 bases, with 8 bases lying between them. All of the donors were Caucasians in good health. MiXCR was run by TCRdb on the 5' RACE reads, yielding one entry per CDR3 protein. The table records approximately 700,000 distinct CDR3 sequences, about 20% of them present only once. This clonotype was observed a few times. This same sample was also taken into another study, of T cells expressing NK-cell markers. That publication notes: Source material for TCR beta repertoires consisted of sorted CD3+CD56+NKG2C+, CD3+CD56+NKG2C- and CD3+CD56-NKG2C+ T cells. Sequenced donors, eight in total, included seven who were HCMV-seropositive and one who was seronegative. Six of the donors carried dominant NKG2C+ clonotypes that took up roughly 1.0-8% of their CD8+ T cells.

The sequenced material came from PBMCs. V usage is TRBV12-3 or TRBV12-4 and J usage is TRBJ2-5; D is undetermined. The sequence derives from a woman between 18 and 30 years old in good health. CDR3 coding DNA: TGTGCCAGCAGCCCGTCCAAGACCCAGTACTTC. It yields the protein CASSPSKTQYF.